A single sample is the source of the 16 T cell receptor beta chains below, sequenced in a study of shared clonotypes between healthy human individuals. TCRdb keeps only in-frame clones here, not all; method: immunoSEQ multiplex PCR. The profile shows approximately 2,200,000 clones, roughly 91% of them singletons. Positively selected for CCR7, the CD45RO-negative cells used as naive CD8 cells excluded terminally differentiated effector memory CD45RA+ cells. Sequencing input: naive CD8+ T cells from PBMCs. The receptors here all came from a man aged 18 to 29 in good health. Some clones in this sample may be carry-over from other donors' samples.

The genes are TRBV15 and TRBJ2-1; D remains unclear. The V gene lost 0 bases and the J gene lost 0 bases, with 12 bases spanning the gap. CDR3 size: 17 residues. Germline V gene data show CDR1 as LNHNV and CDR2 as YYDKDF (reference sequence). The CDR3 sequence: CATSREASVSSYNEQFF. The CDR3 region has the DNA TGTGCCACCAGCAGAGAGGCAAGCGTGAGCTCCTACAATGAGCAGTTCTTC.

Concerning this clone: This sample includes further DNA sequences coding for the same CDR3. The rearrangement links TRBV5-4 to TRBJ1-5, with 10 bases fitting TRBD1. V was clipped by 4 bases and J by 4 bases; unmatched bases: 5. CDR1 is SGHNT, CDR2 YYREEE, per germline (reference sequence). CDR3 length equals 15 residues. The chain's CDR3 is CASSPDRGENQPQHF. Written as DNA, the CDR3 is TGTGCCAGCAGCCCGGACAGGGGGGAGAATCAGCCCCAGCATTTT.

The genes are TRBV27 and TRBJ1-5; the D is unclear. The germline CDR1 and CDR2 sequences are MNHEY and SMNVEV (reference sequence). The V and J ends lost 0 bases and 7 bases respectively, with 13 bases between them. The CDR3 length is 15 residues. This CDR3 reads CASSLSSPITQPQHF. The DNA for the CDR3 is TGTGCCAGCAGTTTATCGAGCCCTATAACCCAGCCCCAGCATTTT.

This chain connects TRBV27 to TRBJ2-7, with D perhaps matching TRBD1 (5 bases). The CDR3 is 14 residues long. Trimming removed 0 bases from V and 3 bases from J, with 9 bases in between. Germline V CDR1 and CDR2: MNHEY, SMNVEV (reference sequence). The CDR3 bases are TGTGCCAGCAGTTTATCGTCCAGGGTCTACGAGCAGTACTTC. Its protein product is CASSLSSRVYEQYF.

This rearrangement joins TRBV19 to TRBJ1-1; tentatively, D is TRBD1 (6 bases). Germline V CDR1 and CDR2: LNHDA, SQIVND (reference sequence). V lost 3 bases to trimming and J lost 5 bases, with 16 bases between them. CDR3 length: 15 residues. The CDR3 DNA reads TGTGCCAGTAGTATCGGTCGGGGGGCCAGGACTGAAGCTTTCTTT. Amino acids: CASSIGRGARTEAFF.

This chain connects TRBV10-3 to TRBJ2-1; unclear D gene. Trimming cost V 2 bases and J 2 bases, with 10 bases left between them. CDR3 length: 15 residues. Per germline, CDR1 ENHRY and CDR2 SYGVKD. This CDR3 reads CAISEPAVTYNEQFF. The CDR3 nucleotides are TGTGCCATCAGTGAGCCGGCAGTTACCTACAATGAGCAGTTCTTC.

A note on this clone: The same CDR3 arises from other DNA sequences in this sample as well. V usage is TRBV4-1 and J usage is TRBJ2-1, with D perhaps given as TRBD1 or TRBD2 (5 bases each). The CDR3 sequence is 14 residues long. The germline V gene has CDR1 MGHRA and CDR2 YSYEKL. V dropped 3 bases and J dropped 4 bases, with 10 bases sitting between them. This CDR3 reads CASSQVGAYNEQFF. The CDR3 nucleotides read TGCGCCAGCAGCCAGGTCGGGGCATACAATGAGCAGTTCTTC.

Concerning this clone: The identical CDR3 is also encoded by other nucleotide sequences in the sample. The chain is built from TRBV13 and TRBJ2-5, with D tentatively TRBD1 or TRBD2 (5 bases each). The CDR3 totals 13 residues. V was shortened by 0 bases and J by 5 bases, with 7 bases between the two germline ends. Germline loops: CDR1 PRHDT, CDR2 FYEKMQ (reference sequence). CDR3 protein: CASSLGRGETQYF. CDR3 sequence (DNA): TGTGCCAGCAGCTTAGGTCGGGGCGAGACCCAGTACTTC.

The chain recombines TRBV27 with TRBJ2-7, with TRBD2 matching over 13 bases. V shed 5 bases, J shed 6 bases, and the junction held 7 bases outside the gene matches. The CDR3 has 15 amino acids. Germline assignment: CDR1 MNHEY and CDR2 SMNVEV (reference sequence). Here the CDR3 DNA reads TGTGCCAGCAGTGTGGGACTAGCGGGAACTCGCGAGCAGTACTTC. As protein: CASSVGLAGTREQYF.

This clone was picked up one time. This chain links TRBV5-1 with TRBJ2-1, with 10 positions matching TRBD2. V trimming: 0 bases; J trimming: 8 bases; junction bases outside the gene matches: 8. This CDR3 region has 16 residues. Germline loops: CDR1 SGHRS, CDR2 YFSETQ. The CDR3 spells CASSLVASGSKDEQFF. The CDR3 nucleotides are TGCGCCAGCAGCTTGGTAGCTAGCGGGAGTAAGGATGAGCAGTTCTTC. The variable domain in full, completed from reference TRBV5-1 and TRBJ2-1, reads KAGVTQTPRYLIKTRGQQVTLSCSPISGHRSVSWYQQTPGQGLQFLFEYFSETQRNKGNFPGRFSGRQFSNSRSEMNVSTLELGDSALYLCASSLVASGSKDEQFFGPGTRLTVL.

The rearrangement links TRBV7-3 to TRBJ1-5, with 7 bases lining up with TRBD1. This CDR3 comprises 16 residues. V lost 0 bases, J lost 6 bases, and 8 bases stayed unmatched. From germline, CDR1 is SGHTA and CDR2 FQGTGA. The CDR3 DNA reads as TGTGCCAGCAGCTTAACGGCAGGGGGTCATGCTCAGCCCCAGCATTTT. Amino acid sequence: CASSLTAGGHAQPQHF.

The rearrangement uses TRBV10-2 and TRBJ2-7; D call uncertain. V lost 4 bases and J 1 base, leaving 11 bases between the germline ends. Germline CDR1 is WSHSY and CDR2 is SAAADI. This CDR3 contains 14 residues. The CDR3 spells CASSGKGQSYEQYF. The DNA of the CDR3 is TGCGCCAGCAGTGGCAAGGGCCAATCCTACGAGCAGTACTTC.

The chain has TRBV2 and TRBJ1-2; D ambiguous. This CDR3 comprises 14 residues. Deletions cut 8 bases from V and 2 bases from J, with 15 bases between. Per the germline V gene, CDR1 is SNHLY and CDR2 is FYNNEI. CDR3 in DNA: TGTGCCAGCCCCGGTGTGAGGGAGAACTATGGCTACACCTTC. Protein sequence: CASPGVRENYGYTF.

The V gene is TRBV5-1, the J gene TRBJ1-5; D is perhaps TRBD1 (6 bases). The CDR3 consists of 14 residues. Trimming removed 4 bases at V and 4 bases at J, with 12 bases between. Germline V gene data show CDR1 as SGHRS and CDR2 as YFSETQ. The CDR3 here is CASSPTGFNQPQHF. As DNA, the CDR3 is TGCGCCAGCAGCCCCACAGGGTTTAATCAGCCCCAGCATTTT.

As to this clone: The same CDR3 can be traced to other DNA sequences in this sample. This chain links TRBV28 with TRBJ2-7; tentatively, D is TRBD1 (5 bases). V lost 2 bases and J lost 0, with 8 bases in between. The CDR3 consists of 14 residues. Germline CDR1 reads MDHEN; CDR2 reads SYDVKM. The DNA for the CDR3 is TGTGCCAGCAGTTTAAGGGGTCCCTCCTACGAGCAGTACTTC. Residues: CASSLRGPSYEQYF.

The V call is TRBV27, the J call TRBJ2-3; 7 bases are a match to TRBD2. The V and J ends lost 3 bases and 0 bases, in that order; junction bases with no gene match: 9. Looked up from germline, CDR1 is MNHEY and CDR2 is SMNVEV (reference sequence). This CDR3 has 17 residues. The CDR3 spells CASSFPLAVVSTDTQYF. The CDR3 bases are TGTGCCAGCAGTTTTCCTCTAGCGGTAGTAAGCACAGATACGCAGTATTTT.